This T cell receptor (beta chain) is drawn from a study of T cells in Graves' hyperthyroidism and ophthalmopathy. General study results and limits: Ophthalmopathy, which appeared later, was predicted by the model a median about 5.9 months before onset. Within blood appeared most thyroid clonotypes that had expanded above 0.001.

TCR beta CDR3 region amplification was performed from RNA transcripts. TCR CDR3 underwent first-round RT-PCR with the HTBI primer set. Via MiXCR, TCRdb re-called the multiplex PCR reads, giving one row per CDR3 protein. The sample shows hundreds of thousands of distinct CDR3 sequences, about 13% of them seen only once. Points on this clonotype: The target antigen is unknown.

Germline V CDR1 and CDR2: MNHNS, SASEGT. With 0 bases removed from V and 2 bases from J, the gap between germline ends came to 11 bases. This CDR3 spans 16 amino acids. Patients between 18 and 65 years old had hyperthyroidism, newly diagnosed and lasting under 2 months. Cells are PBMCs isolated from approximately 9.2 ml of fresh blood. The TCR originated in a young woman with Graves' hyperthyroidism. The rearrangement uses TRBV6-1 and TRBJ2-1; maybe TRBD2 (6 bases). The sample was blood. The CDR3 DNA is TGTGCCAGCAGTGAAGCGCCAATAGCGGCCTACAATGAGCAGTTCTTC. It yields the protein CASSEAPIAAYNEQFF.